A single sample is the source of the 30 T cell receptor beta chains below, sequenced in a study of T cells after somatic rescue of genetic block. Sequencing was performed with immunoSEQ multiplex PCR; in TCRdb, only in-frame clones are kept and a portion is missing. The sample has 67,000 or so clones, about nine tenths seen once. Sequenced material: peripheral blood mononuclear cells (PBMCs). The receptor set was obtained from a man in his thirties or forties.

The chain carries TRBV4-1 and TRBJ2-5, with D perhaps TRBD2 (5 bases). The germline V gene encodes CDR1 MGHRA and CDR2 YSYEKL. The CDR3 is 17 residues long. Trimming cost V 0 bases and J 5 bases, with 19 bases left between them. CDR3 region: CASSQEALRGDRETQYF. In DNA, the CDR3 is TGCGCCAGCAGCCAAGAGGCGCTCCGGGGTGATCGGGAGACCCAGTACTTC.

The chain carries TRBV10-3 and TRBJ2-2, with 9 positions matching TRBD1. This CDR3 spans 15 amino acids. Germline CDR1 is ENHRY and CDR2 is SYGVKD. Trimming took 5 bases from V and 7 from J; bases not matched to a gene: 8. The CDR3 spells CAISPGQGFGGELFF. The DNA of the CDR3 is TGTGCCATCAGTCCGGGACAGGGTTTCGGCGGGGAGCTGTTTTTT.

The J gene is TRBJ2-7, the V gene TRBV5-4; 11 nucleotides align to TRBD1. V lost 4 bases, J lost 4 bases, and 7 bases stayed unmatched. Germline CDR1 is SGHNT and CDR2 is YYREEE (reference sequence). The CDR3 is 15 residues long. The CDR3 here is CASSDRTGGAYEQYF. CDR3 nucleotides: TGTGCCAGCAGCGACAGGACAGGGGGCGCATACGAGCAGTACTTC.

The DNA of the CDR3 is TGTGCCACCAGCAGAGGTGGACAGGGGGTCCCGTACGAGCAGTACTTC. Amino acids: CATSRGGQGVPYEQYF. The genes are TRBV15 and TRBJ2-7; 10 bases are a match to TRBD1. The CDR3 consists of 16 residues. CDR1 LNHNV and CDR2 YYDKDF come from the germline V gene (reference sequence). The junction had 7 bases not matched to a gene; V was cut back by 1 base and J by 4 bases.

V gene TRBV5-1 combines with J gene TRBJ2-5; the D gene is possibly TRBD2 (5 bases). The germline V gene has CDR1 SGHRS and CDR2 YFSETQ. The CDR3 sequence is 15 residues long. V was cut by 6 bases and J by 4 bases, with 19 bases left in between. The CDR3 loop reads CASTSRTGRGETQYF. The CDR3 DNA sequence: TGCGCCAGCACTTCCCGAACGGGCCGGGGAGAGACCCAGTACTTC.

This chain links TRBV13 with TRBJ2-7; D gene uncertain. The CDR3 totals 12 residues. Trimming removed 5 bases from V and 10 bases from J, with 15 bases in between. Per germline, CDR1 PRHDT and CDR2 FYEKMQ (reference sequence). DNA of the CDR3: TGTGCCAGCAGCCTCTTGGCGACCCGCCAGTACTTC. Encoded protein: CASSLLATRQYF.

The CDR3, as DNA: TGTGCCAGCAGAGCTAGGACAGGCTCCTACAATGAGCAGTTCTTC. It translates to CASRARTGSYNEQFF. This chain links TRBV2 with TRBJ2-1; 7 bases agree with TRBD1. The CDR3 has 15 residues. The germline V gene encodes CDR1 SNHLY and CDR2 FYNNEI. With V trimmed by 6 bases and J by 0 bases, 5 bases remained unmatched.

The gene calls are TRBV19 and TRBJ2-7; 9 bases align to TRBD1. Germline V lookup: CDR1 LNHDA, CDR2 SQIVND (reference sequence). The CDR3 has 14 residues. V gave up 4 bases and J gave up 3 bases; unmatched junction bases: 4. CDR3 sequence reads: CASSTSTGGYEQYF. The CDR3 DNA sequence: TGTGCCAGTAGTACCTCGACAGGGGGCTACGAGCAGTACTTC.

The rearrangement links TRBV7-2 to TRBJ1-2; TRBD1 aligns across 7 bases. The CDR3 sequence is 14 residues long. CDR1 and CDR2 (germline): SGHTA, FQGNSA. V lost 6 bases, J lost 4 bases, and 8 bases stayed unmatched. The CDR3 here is CASRLDRSAYGYTF. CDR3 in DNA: TGTGCCAGCAGGCTGGACAGGAGTGCCTATGGCTACACCTTC.

As DNA, the CDR3 is TGTGCCAGTAGTCCCCGCCCCCGACTAGCGGGGCCGAACACCGGGGAGCTGTTTTTT. Translated: CASSPRPRLAGPNTGELFF. This sequence joins TRBV19 and TRBJ2-2; 11 nucleotides align to TRBD2. Unmatched junction bases numbered 11, after V lost 5 bases and J lost 0 bases. The CDR3 consists of 19 residues. CDR1 and CDR2 from the germline V gene are LNHDA and SQIVND (reference sequence). Based on the CDR3 plus reference TRBV19 and TRBJ2-2, the full variable domain is DGGITQSPKYLFRKEGQNVTLSCEQNLNHDAMYWYRQDPGQGLRLIYYSQIVNDFQKGDIAEGYSVSREKKESFPLTVTSAQKNPTAFYLCASSPRPRLAGPNTGELFFGEGSRLTVL.

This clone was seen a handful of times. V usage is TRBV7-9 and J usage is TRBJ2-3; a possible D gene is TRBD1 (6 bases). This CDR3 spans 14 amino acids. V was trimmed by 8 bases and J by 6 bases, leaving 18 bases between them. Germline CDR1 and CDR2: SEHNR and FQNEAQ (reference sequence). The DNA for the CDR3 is TGTGCCAGCGTGGTGGACAGTCCTCGCGATACGCAGTATTTT. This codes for CASVVDSPRDTQYF.

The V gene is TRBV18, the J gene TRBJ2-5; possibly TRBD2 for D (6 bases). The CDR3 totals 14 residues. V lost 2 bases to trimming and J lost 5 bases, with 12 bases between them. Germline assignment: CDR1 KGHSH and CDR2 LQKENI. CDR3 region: CASSPAGSYETQYF. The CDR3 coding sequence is TGTGCCAGCTCACCAGCCGGGAGCTACGAGACCCAGTACTTC.

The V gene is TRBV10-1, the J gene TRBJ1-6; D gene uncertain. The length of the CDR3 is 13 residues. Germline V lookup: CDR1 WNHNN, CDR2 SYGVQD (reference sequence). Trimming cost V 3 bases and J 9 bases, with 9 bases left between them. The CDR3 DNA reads TGCGCCAGCAGTGACAGCATCGGTTCACCCCTCCACTTT. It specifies CASSDSIGSPLHF.

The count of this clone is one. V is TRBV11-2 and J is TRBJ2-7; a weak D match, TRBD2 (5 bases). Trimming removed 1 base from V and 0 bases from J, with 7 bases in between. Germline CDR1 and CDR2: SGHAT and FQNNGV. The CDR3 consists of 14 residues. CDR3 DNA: TGTGCCAGCAGCTTAGGAGGGAGCTCCTACGAGCAGTACTTC. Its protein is CASSLGGSSYEQYF.

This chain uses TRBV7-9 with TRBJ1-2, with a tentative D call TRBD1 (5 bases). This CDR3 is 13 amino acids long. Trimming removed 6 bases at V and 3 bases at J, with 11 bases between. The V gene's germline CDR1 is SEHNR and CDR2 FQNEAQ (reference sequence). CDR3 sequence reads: CASRGVGHYGYTF. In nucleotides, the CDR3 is TGTGCCAGCAGGGGGGTAGGGCACTATGGCTACACCTTC.

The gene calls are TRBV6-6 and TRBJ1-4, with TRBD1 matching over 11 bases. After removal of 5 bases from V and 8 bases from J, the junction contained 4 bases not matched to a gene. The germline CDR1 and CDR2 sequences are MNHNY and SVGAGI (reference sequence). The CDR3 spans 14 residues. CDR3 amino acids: CASSAGTGGEKLFF. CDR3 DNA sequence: TGTGCCAGCAGTGCCGGGACAGGGGGGGAAAAACTGTTTTTT.

CDR3 nucleotides: TGTGCCATCAGTAACCGGGCAGGGGGCGCAGATACGCAGTATTTT. It specifies CAISNRAGGADTQYF. The chain employs TRBV10-3 and TRBJ2-3, with 8 bases lining up with TRBD1. V was clipped by 5 bases and J by 4 bases; unmatched bases: 8. The V gene's germline CDR1 is ENHRY and CDR2 SYGVKD. The CDR3 has 15 residues.

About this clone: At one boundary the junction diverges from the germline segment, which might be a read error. CDR3 sequence reads: CASSLTQGAHEQCF. The CDR3 nucleotides read TGTGCCAGCAGCTTAACACAGGGTGCCCACGAGCAGTGCTTC. This rearrangement joins TRBV7-9 to TRBJ2-7; D perhaps matches TRBD1 (6 bases). Germline V gives CDR1 SEHNR, CDR2 FQNEAQ (reference sequence). The CDR3 consists of 14 residues.

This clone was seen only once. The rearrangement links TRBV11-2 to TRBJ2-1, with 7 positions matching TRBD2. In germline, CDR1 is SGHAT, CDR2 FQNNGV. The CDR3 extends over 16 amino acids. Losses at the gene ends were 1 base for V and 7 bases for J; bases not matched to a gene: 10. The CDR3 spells CASSLVGGRIVNEQFF. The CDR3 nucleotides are TGTGCCAGCAGCTTAGTGGGCGGGAGAATCGTGAATGAGCAGTTCTTC.

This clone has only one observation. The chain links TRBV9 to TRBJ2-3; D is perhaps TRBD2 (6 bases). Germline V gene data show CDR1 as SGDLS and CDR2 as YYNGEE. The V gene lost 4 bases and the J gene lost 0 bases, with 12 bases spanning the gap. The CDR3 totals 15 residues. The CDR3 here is CASSPGDGSTDTQYF. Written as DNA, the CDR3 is TGTGCCAGCAGCCCGGGGGACGGTAGCACAGATACGCAGTATTTT.

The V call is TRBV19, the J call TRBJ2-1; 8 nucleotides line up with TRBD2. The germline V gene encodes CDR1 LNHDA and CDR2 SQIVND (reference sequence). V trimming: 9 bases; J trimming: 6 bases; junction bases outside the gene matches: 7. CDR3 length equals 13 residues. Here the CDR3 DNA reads TGTGCCAGCGGGACTAGGCGGTTCAATGAGCAGTTCTTC. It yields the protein CASGTRRFNEQFF.

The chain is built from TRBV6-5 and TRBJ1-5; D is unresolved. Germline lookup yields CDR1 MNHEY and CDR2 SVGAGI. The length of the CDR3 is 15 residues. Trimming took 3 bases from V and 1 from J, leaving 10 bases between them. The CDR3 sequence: CASSYSRGSNQPQHF. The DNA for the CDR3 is TGTGCCAGCAGTTATTCCCGGGGAAGCAATCAGCCCCAGCATTTT.

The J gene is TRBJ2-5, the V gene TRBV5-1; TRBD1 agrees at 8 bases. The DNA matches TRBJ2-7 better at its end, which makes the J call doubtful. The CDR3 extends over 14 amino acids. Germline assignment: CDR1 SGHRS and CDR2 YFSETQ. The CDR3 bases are TGCGCCAGCAGCAAGGACAGGGAGGTCTACGAGCAGTACTTC. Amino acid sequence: CASSKDREVYEQYF.

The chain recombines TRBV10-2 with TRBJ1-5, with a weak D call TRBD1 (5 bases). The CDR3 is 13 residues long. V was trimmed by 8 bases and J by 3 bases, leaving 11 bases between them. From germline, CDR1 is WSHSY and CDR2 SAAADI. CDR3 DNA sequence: TGCGCCAGCGGGGCACAGATCAATCAGCCCCAGCATTTT. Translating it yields CASGAQINQPQHF.

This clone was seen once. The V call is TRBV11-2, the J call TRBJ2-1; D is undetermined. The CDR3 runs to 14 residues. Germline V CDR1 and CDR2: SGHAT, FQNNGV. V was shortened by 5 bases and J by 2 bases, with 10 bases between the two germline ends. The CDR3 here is CASSPEGAYNEQFF. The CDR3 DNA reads TGTGCCAGCAGCCCGGAAGGAGCCTACAATGAGCAGTTCTTC. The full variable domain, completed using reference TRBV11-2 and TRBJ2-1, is EAGVAQSPRYKIIEKRQSVAFWCNPISGHATLYWYQQILGQGPKLLIQFQNNGVVDDSQLPKDRFSAERLKGVDSTLKIQPAKLEDSAVYLCASSPEGAYNEQFFGPGTRLTVL.

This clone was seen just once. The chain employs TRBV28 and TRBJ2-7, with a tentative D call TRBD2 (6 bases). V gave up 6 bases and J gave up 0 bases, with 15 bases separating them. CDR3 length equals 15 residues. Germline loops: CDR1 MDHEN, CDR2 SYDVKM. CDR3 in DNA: TGTGCCAGCAGGGAGGGTGGGGCGCTCTCCTACGAGCAGTACTTC. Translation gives CASREGGALSYEQYF.

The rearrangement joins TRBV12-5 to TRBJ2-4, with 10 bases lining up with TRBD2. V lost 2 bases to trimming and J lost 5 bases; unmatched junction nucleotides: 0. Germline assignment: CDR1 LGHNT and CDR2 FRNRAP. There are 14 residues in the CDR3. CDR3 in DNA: TGTGCTAGTGGTTTGCTAGCGGGAGAAAACATTCAGTACTTC. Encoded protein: CASGLLAGENIQYF.

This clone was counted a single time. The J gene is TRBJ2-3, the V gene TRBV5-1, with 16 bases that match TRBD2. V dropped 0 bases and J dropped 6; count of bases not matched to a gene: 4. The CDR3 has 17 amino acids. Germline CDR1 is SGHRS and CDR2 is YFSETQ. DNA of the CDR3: TGCGCCAGCAGCTTGGATGGGACTAGCGGGAGGGAGGATACGCAGTATTTT. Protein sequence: CASSLDGTSGREDTQYF. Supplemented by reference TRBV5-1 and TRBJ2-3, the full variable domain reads KAGVTQTPRYLIKTRGQQVTLSCSPISGHRSVSWYQQTPGQGLQFLFEYFSETQRNKGNFPGRFSGRQFSNSRSEMNVSTLELGDSALYLCASSLDGTSGREDTQYFGPGTRLTVL.

CDR3 DNA sequence: TGCGCCAGCAGCCAATACAATGAGCAGTTCTTC. Its translation is CASSQYNEQFF. The chain has TRBV5-1 and TRBJ2-1; no clear D gene. CDR3 length: 11 residues. Per germline, CDR1 SGHRS and CDR2 YFSETQ. Trimming removed 4 bases from V and 4 bases from J, with 3 bases in between. Variable domain in full (rest from reference TRBV5-1 and TRBJ2-1): KAGVTQTPRYLIKTRGQQVTLSCSPISGHRSVSWYQQTPGQGLQFLFEYFSETQRNKGNFPGRFSGRQFSNSRSEMNVSTLELGDSALYLCASSQYNEQFFGPGTRLTVL.

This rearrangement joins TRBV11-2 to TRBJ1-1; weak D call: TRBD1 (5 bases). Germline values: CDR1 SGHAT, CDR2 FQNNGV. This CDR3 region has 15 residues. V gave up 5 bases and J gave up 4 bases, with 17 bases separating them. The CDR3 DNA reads TGTGCCAGCAGCCCCCGACAGTCGGGGTTCACTGAAGCTTTCTTT. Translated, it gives CASSPRQSGFTEAFF.